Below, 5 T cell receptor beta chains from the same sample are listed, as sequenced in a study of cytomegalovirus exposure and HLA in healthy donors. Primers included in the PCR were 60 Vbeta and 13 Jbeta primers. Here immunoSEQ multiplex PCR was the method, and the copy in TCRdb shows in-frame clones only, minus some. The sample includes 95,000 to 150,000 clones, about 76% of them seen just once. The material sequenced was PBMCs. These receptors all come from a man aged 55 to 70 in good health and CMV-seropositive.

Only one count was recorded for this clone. For the CDR3, the DNA is TGTGCCAGCAGTTTATCAGCGGGGCGGCAGTACTTC. It is translated as CASSLSAGRQYF. This chain joins TRBV27 and TRBJ2-7; 7 bases fit TRBD2. V was clipped by 0 bases and J by 9 bases; unmatched bases: 2. CDR3 length: 12 residues. Germline CDR1 and CDR2: MNHEY and SMNVEV (reference sequence).

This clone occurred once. DNA for the CDR3: TGTGCCAGCAGCCTTCGGACTAGCGGGCTCTACGAGCAGTACTTC. Its protein product is CASSLRTSGLYEQYF. The rearrangement joins TRBV11-2 to TRBJ2-5, with TRBD2 identical over 11 bases. The end of the DNA aligns better with TRBJ2-7, so the J call may be wrong. CDR1 SGHAT and CDR2 FQNNGV come from the germline V gene. The CDR3 covers 15 residues.

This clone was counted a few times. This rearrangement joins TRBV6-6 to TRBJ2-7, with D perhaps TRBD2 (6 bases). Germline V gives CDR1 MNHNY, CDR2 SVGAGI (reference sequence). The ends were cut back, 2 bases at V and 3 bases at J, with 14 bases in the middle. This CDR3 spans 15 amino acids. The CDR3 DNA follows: TGTGCCAGCAGTTACAGGGACTGGAGAAGCTACGAGCAGTACTTC. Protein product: CASSYRDWRSYEQYF.

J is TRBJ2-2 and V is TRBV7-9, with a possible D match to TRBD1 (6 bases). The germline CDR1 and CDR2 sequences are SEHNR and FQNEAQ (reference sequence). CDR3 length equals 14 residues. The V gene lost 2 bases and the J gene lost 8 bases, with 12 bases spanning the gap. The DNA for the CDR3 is TGTGCCAGCAGCTTAACGGGACAATCAGGGGAGCTGTTTTTT. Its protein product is CASSLTGQSGELFF.

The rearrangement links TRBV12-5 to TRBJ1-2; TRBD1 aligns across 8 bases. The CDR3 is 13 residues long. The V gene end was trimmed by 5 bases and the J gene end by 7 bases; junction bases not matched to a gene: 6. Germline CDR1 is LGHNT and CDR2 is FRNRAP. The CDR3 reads CASGVRGLGGYTF. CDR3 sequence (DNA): TGTGCTAGTGGTGTCAGGGGGCTAGGTGGCTACACCTTC.